This T cell receptor beta chain was found in a study of blood T cell repertoires in COVID-19. Study overall: Acute and convalescent COVID-19 samples came from the United States, Italy and Spain. T cells, B-cell-depleted T cells, or PBMCs supplied cDNA or gDNA.

Per the original data handling: Counts of nucleated cells, estimated from reference gene primer amplification, were obtained. This table comes from immunoSEQ multiplex PCR, and its TCRdb copy is limited to in-frame clones, with some not included. Clone size and V and J calls were adopted from that table, with D and trimming inferred from the DNA. The sample includes 130,000 to 150,000 clones, about 88% of them seen just once. This CDR3 is 13 amino acids long. Germline CDR1 is KGHSH and CDR2 is LQKENI. V lost 4 bases and J lost 6, with 9 bases in between. Sequenced sample: peripheral blood. This sequence was found in a human donor with acute or convalescent COVID-19. The donor label of this sample is uncertain. V and J are TRBV18 and TRBJ2-2, with a weak D call TRBD1 (5 bases). The CDR3 nucleotides read TGTGCCAGCTCACGGGAAGGGGCCGGGGAGCTGTTTTTT. Residues: CASSREGAGELFF.